The 27 T cell receptor beta chains given below trace back to one sample, sequenced in a study of T cells after yellow fever vaccination. TCRdb re-analysed the 5' RACE reads in MiXCR, keeping a single row per CDR3 protein. This sample has 60,000 to 85,000 distinct CDR3 sequences, with approximately 7% found just once. The sequencing used CD8+ T cells sorted from PBMCs, collected around 5 days after the first yellow fever vaccination. The receptors originated from a man between 18 and 29 years old who received the YFV17D yellow fever vaccine.

In its sample, this clonotype was seen many times. The chain links TRBV9 to TRBJ2-1; the match to TRBD2 covers 8 bases. The V segment lost 0 bases and the J segment 5 bases; nucleotides outside the gene matches: 1. The CDR3 runs to 14 residues. Per the germline V gene, CDR1 is SGDLS and CDR2 is YYNGEE. The CDR3 region is CASSVAGGHNEQFF. The CDR3 DNA is TGTGCCAGCAGCGTAGCGGGGGGGCACAATGAGCAGTTCTTC.

This clonotype was counted between two and nine times. The CDR3 DNA follows: TGTGCCAGCAGACCCCGGACCACTAGCACAGATACGCAGTATTTT. Translation gives CASRPRTTSTDTQYF. This rearrangement joins TRBV5-5 to TRBJ2-3, with D unresolved. Trimming left V 5 bases short and J 0 bases short, with 13 bases between. The CDR3 runs to 15 residues. From germline, CDR1 is SGHKS and CDR2 YYEKEE (reference sequence).

As regards this clonotype: A read error may be the cause here, since a much bigger clone is one base away. This chain joins TRBV11-2 and TRBJ2-1; possible D gene TRBD1, 5 bases. Germline loops: CDR1 SGHAT, CDR2 FQNNGV. V lost 5 bases and J lost 7, with 12 bases in between. This CDR3 has 13 amino acids. CDR3 sequence reads: CASSTRTRNEQFF. The CDR3 DNA is TGTGCCAGCAGCACCCGGACACGGAATGAGCAGTTCTTC.

This clonotype appeared a few times. This chain joins TRBV5-8 and TRBJ1-1; a possible D gene is TRBD1 (6 bases). Trimming removed 1 base at V and 1 base at J, with 11 bases between. Germline V gives CDR1 SGHTS, CDR2 YDEGEE. This CDR3 has 15 amino acids. For the CDR3, the DNA is TGTGCCAGCAGCTTGAGGGGCAGGGGGAACACTGAAGCTTTCTTT. It translates to CASSLRGRGNTEAFF. Full variable domain (rest looked up from reference TRBV5-8 and TRBJ1-1): EAGVTQSPTHLIKTRGQQATLRCSPISGHTSVYWYQQALGLGLQFLLWYDEGEERNRGNFPPRFSGRQFPNYSSELNVNALELEDSALYLCASSLRGRGNTEAFFGQGTRLTVV.

This clonotype showed up many times. The rearrangement links TRBV4-1 to TRBJ2-3; possible D gene TRBD2, 6 bases. Germline V CDR1 and CDR2: MGHRA, YSYEKL. V lost 1 base and J lost 0, with 11 bases in between. The length of the CDR3 is 16 residues. This chain's CDR3 is CASSQVSTRSTDTQYF. The CDR3 coding sequence is TGCGCCAGCAGCCAAGTTTCGACTAGGAGCACAGATACGCAGTATTTT.

Ten or more counts support this clonotype. The V gene is TRBV7-8, the J gene TRBJ2-5; 13 nucleotides agree with TRBD2. This CDR3 has 18 residues. Trimming took 1 base from V and 0 from J; bases not matched to a gene: 5. Germline CDR1 is SGHVS and CDR2 is FQNEAQ. CDR3 sequence reads: CASSLGLAGGLYQETQYF. CDR3 DNA: TGTGCCAGCAGCTTAGGACTAGCGGGGGGACTTTACCAAGAGACCCAGTACTTC.

The V and J genes are TRBV7-9 and TRBJ2-7; 12 bases fit TRBD2. Trimming cost V 5 bases and J 2 bases; bases outside gene matches: 7. Per germline, CDR1 SEHNR and CDR2 FQNEAQ (reference sequence). This CDR3 is 16 amino acids long. CDR3 protein: CASSPRTSGKAYEQYF. CDR3 nucleotides: TGTGCCAGCAGCCCACGGACTAGCGGGAAAGCCTACGAGCAGTACTTC.

This clonotype was counted between two and nine times. The gene calls are TRBV4-1 and TRBJ1-6; TRBD1 is a possible D gene (5 bases). This CDR3 has 15 amino acids. V lost 4 bases and J lost 5, with 12 bases in between. Germline V gene lookup returns CDR1 MGHRA and CDR2 YSYEKL. CDR3 in DNA: TGCGCCAGCAGCCGCGGACACGTCGATAATTCACCCCTCCACTTT. Protein sequence: CASSRGHVDNSPLHF.

This clonotype showed up just a few times. V gene TRBV13 combines with J gene TRBJ2-3; D ambiguous. V was clipped by 3 bases and J by 6 bases, with 13 bases between them. The length of the CDR3 is 14 residues. The germline gives CDR1 PRHDT, CDR2 FYEKMQ (reference sequence). For the CDR3, the DNA is TGTGCCAGCAGCTTGTGGTCCTCGGCGGATACGCAGTATTTT. Amino acid sequence: CASSLWSSADTQYF.

This clonotype was seen only a few times. V is TRBV9 and J is TRBJ2-2; 12 nucleotides match TRBD1. The germline gives CDR1 SGDLS, CDR2 YYNGEE. The CDR3 loop spans 17 amino acids. V dropped 5 bases and J dropped 4; count of bases not matched to a gene: 9. In DNA form, the CDR3 reads TGTGCCAGCAGTGAACCGGGACAGGGGGCGCGCACCGGGGAGCTGTTTTTT. Its translation: CASSEPGQGARTGELFF.

This clonotype was counted a few times. This chain connects TRBV7-2 to TRBJ2-7; 11 positions match TRBD2. Germline V gene sequence: CDR1 SGHTA, CDR2 FQGNSA. The CDR3 contains 16 residues. The V and J ends lost 1 base and 1 base, in that order; junction bases with no gene match: 3. The CDR3 loop is CASSLGLAGGSYEQYV. The CDR3, as DNA: TGTGCCAGCAGCTTAGGCCTAGCGGGGGGATCCTACGAGCAGTACGTC.

V and J are TRBV5-1 and TRBJ2-7; tentatively, D is TRBD1 (5 bases). The CDR3 has 13 amino acids. Trimming stripped 2 bases from V and 6 bases from J, with 12 bases between. Germline V gene sequence: CDR1 SGHRS, CDR2 YFSETQ. CDR3 nucleotides: TGCGCCAGCAGCTTAAGGACAAACAGCGAGCAGTACGTC. The encoded protein is CASSLRTNSEQYV.

There are many counts of this clonotype. The rearrangement uses TRBV6-2 or TRBV6-3 and TRBJ2-7, with 7 nucleotides matching TRBD1. The CDR3 is made up of 13 amino acids. CDR1 MNHEY and CDR2 SVGEGT come from the germline V gene. V shed 8 bases, J shed 3 bases, and the junction held 7 bases outside the gene matches. The CDR3 spells CASVDREFYEQYF. In DNA, the CDR3 is TGTGCCAGCGTCGACAGGGAGTTCTACGAGCAGTACTTC.

This clonotype appeared many times. The chain couples TRBV27 to TRBJ2-1; 9 bases agree with TRBD1. The CDR3 totals 15 residues. Germline V gene sequence: CDR1 MNHEY, CDR2 SMNVEV (reference sequence). Trimming took 6 bases from V and 6 from J; bases not matched to a gene: 9. CDR3 sequence (DNA): TGTGCCAGCAGCCGCAAGGACAGGGGCGTCAATGAGCAGTTCTTC. The encoded protein is CASSRKDRGVNEQFF.

Turning to this clonotype: One base away lies a much larger clone, so this may be a sequencing read error. The DNA for the CDR3 is TGTGCCAGCACCGACGCTGGGGAGAACCAGTACTTC. It translates to CASTDAGENQYF. This chain uses TRBV9 with TRBJ2-5; weak D call: TRBD2 (5 bases). Germline CDR1 reads SGDLS; CDR2 reads YYNGEE. This CDR3 region has 12 residues.

This clonotype has ten or more counts. The rearrangement links TRBV6-2 or TRBV6-3 to TRBJ1-2; TRBD1 might be the D (5 bases). Germline-derived CDR1 and CDR2 are MNHEY and SVGEGT. Trimming cost V 4 bases and J 0 bases, with 6 bases left between them. The CDR3 is 13 amino acids. Here the CDR3 DNA reads TGTGCCAGCAGTTTGACAGCTAACTATGGCTACACCTTC. It is translated as CASSLTANYGYTF.

The rearrangement joins TRBV4-1 to TRBJ2-2, with 8 bases lining up with TRBD1. CDR3 length: 17 amino acids. Per germline, CDR1 MGHRA and CDR2 YSYEKL. J lost 4 bases, V lost 2 bases, and 9 bases had no gene match. The CDR3 nucleotides are TGCGCCAGCAGCCAACTACAGACAGGGGATGGCACCGGGGAGCTGTTTTTT. Its translation: CASSQLQTGDGTGELFF.

The chain links TRBV9 to TRBJ1-2, with D possibly TRBD1 on 6 matching bases. Trimming took off 0 bases at V and 7 bases at J, with 19 bases between the two ends. Germline CDR1 SGDLS, CDR2 YYNGEE. The CDR3 length is 16 residues. CDR3 region: CASSVGRTESIRGYTF. CDR3 DNA sequence: TGTGCCAGCAGCGTAGGTAGGACAGAGTCTATCCGTGGCTACACCTTC.

This rearrangement joins TRBV20-1 to TRBJ2-7, with D unclear. The CDR3 extends over 14 amino acids. The V gene's germline CDR1 is DFQATT and CDR2 SNEGSKA (reference sequence). The V and J ends lost 0 bases and 1 base respectively, with 10 bases between them. The CDR3 here is CSARDPPESYEQYV. CDR3 coding DNA: TGCAGTGCTAGAGATCCCCCGGAGTCCTACGAGCAGTACGTC.

The chain has TRBV29-1 and TRBJ1-1; D unclear. Germline CDR1 and CDR2: SQVTM and ANQGSEA. The V end was cut by 4 bases, the J end by 1 base, with 7 bases between. The CDR3 has 12 amino acids. As DNA, the CDR3 is TGCAGCGTTGTTTGGGGGAACACTGAAGCTTTCTTT. Residues: CSVVWGNTEAFF.

This clonotype was counted at least ten times. V and J are TRBV5-6 and TRBJ2-1, with D tentatively TRBD2 (6 bases). V was pared by 10 bases and J by 9 bases, with 14 bases between. From germline, CDR1 is SGHDT and CDR2 YYEEEE. CDR3 length: 11 amino acids. The CDR3 is CAVGGAREQFF. The CDR3 coding sequence is TGTGCCGTCGGAGGGGCCCGTGAGCAGTTCTTC.

This chain connects TRBV19 to TRBJ2-2; D remains unclear. CDR1 is LNHDA, CDR2 SQIVND, per germline (reference sequence). Deletions cut 1 base from V and 0 bases from J, with 3 bases between. This CDR3 is built from 14 residues. The CDR3 spells CASSIGANTGELFF. The CDR3 DNA sequence: TGTGCCAGTAGTATAGGGGCGAACACCGGGGAGCTGTTTTTT.

The rearrangement joins TRBV7-2 to TRBJ2-5; 14 nucleotides match TRBD2. CDR3 length: 17 amino acids. Germline V gene sequence: CDR1 SGHTA, CDR2 FQGNSA. V lost 6 bases and J lost 9; bases outside the gene matches: 15. This chain's CDR3 is CASRAGTSGGPLWAQYF. The CDR3 region has the DNA TGTGCCAGCAGGGCAGGGACTAGCGGGGGACCCTTGTGGGCCCAGTACTTC.

CDR3: CASIDRTNTGELFF. DNA for the CDR3: TGTGCCAGCATTGACAGAACGAACACCGGGGAGCTGTTTTTT. The chain couples TRBV12-3 or TRBV12-4 to TRBJ2-2, with D perhaps matching TRBD1 (5 bases). The CDR3 runs 14 residues. The V end was cut by 7 bases, the J end by 0 bases, with 9 bases between.

This clonotype was counted many times. J is TRBJ2-3 and V is TRBV27, with D perhaps TRBD2 (5 bases). V dropped 7 bases and J dropped 5 bases, with 13 bases sitting between them. Per germline, CDR1 MNHEY and CDR2 SMNVEV (reference sequence). The CDR3 runs to 13 residues. CDR3 protein: CASTEGRGDTQYF. In nucleotides, the CDR3 is TGTGCCAGCACCGAGGGTCGGGGAGATACGCAGTATTTT.

This clonotype was observed many times. The chain carries TRBV30 and TRBJ1-2, with unresolved D. CDR1 and CDR2 (germline): GTSNPN, SVGIG (reference sequence). CDR3 length: 13 residues. V lost 6 bases to trimming and J lost 3 bases, with 14 bases between them. This chain's CDR3 is CACPLRIHYGYTF. The DNA of the CDR3 is TGTGCCTGCCCATTGAGGATACACTATGGCTACACCTTC.

In its sample, this clonotype was seen a few times. This chain connects TRBV12-3 or TRBV12-4 to TRBJ1-1; TRBD1 might be the D (6 bases). The CDR3 is 15 residues long. V dropped 5 bases and J dropped 2 bases, with 15 bases sitting between them. CDR3 region: CASSAPGHRNTEAFF. CDR3 DNA: TGTGCCAGCAGTGCGCCGGGACATCGCAACACTGAAGCTTTCTTT.